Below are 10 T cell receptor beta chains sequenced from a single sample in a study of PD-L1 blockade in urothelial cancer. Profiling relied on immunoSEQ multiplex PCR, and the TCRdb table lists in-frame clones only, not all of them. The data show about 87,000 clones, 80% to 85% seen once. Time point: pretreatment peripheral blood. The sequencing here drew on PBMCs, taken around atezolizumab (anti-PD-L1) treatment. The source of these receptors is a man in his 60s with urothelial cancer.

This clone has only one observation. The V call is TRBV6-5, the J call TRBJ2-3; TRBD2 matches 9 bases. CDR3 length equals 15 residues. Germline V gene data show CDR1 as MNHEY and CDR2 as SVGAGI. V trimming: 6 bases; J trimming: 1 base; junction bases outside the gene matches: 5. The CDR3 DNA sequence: TGTGCCAGCAGGACGACTAGCGGTGGCACAGATACGCAGTATTTT. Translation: CASRTTSGGTDTQYF.

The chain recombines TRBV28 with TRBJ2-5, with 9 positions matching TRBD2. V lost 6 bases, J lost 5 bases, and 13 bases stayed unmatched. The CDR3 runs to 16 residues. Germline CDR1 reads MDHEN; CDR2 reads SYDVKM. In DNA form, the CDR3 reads TGTGCCAGCAGCCTTAGCGGGAGACCCGGGGTGGAGACCCAGTACTTC. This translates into CASSLSGRPGVETQYF. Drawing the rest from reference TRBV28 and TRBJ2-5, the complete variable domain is DVKVTQSSRYLVKRTGEKVFLECVQDMDHENMFWYRQDPGLGLRLIYFSYDVKMKEKGDIPEGYSVSREKKERFSLILESASTNQTSMYLCASSLSGRPGVETQYFGPGTRLLVL.

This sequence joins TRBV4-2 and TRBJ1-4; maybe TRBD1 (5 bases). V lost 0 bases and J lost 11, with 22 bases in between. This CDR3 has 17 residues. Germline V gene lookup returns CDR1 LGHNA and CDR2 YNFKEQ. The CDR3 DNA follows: TGTGCCAGCAGCCAAGATTACCCACCAGGGCGGATGGGGAAACTGTTTTTT. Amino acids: CASSQDYPPGRMGKLFF.

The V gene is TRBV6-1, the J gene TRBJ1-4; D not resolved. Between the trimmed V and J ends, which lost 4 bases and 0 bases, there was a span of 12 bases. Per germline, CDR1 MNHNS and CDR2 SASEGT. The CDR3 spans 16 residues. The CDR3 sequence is CASSVVSLTTNEKLFF. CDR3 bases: TGTGCCAGCAGTGTTGTCAGTCTTACAACTAATGAAAAACTGTTTTTT.

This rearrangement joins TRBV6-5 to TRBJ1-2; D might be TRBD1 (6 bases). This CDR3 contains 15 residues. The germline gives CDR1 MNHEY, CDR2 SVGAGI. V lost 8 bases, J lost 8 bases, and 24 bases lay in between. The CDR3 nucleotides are TGTGCCAGCGGACGGACAGAGTGGGGAACTGGCGGCTACACCTTC. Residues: CASGRTEWGTGGYTF.

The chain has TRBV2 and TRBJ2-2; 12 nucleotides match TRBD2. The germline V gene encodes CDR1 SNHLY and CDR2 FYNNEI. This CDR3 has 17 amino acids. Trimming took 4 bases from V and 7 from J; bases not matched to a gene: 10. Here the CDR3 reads CASSVPMTSGGIGELFF. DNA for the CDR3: TGTGCCAGCAGTGTTCCCATGACTAGCGGGGGTATCGGGGAGCTGTTTTTT.

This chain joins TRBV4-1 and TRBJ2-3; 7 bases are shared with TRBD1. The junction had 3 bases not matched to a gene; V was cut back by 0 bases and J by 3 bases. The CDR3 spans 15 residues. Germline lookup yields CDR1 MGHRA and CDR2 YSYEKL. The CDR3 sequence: CASSQEYRGTDTQYF. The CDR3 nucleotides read TGCGCCAGCAGCCAAGAGTACAGGGGTACAGATACGCAGTATTTT.

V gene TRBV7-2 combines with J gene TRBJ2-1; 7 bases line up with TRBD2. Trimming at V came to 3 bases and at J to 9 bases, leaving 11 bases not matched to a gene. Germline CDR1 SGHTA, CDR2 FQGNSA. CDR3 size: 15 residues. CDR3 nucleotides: TGTGCCAGCAGCTTGGTGCGGGGAGGGTCCAGTGAGCAGTTCTTC. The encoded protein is CASSLVRGGSSEQFF.

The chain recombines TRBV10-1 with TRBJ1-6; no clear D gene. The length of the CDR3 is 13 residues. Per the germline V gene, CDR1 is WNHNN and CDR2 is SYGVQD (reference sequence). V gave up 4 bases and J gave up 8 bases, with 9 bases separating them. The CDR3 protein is CASSAGPDSPLHF. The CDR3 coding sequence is TGCGCCAGCAGTGCGGGTCCAGATTCACCCCTCCACTTT.

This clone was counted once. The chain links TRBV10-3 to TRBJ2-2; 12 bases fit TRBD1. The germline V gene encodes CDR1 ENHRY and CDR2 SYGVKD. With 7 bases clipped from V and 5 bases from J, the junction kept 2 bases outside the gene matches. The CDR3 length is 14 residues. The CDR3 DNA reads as TGTGCCATCAAGGGACAGGGGGCGACCGGGGAGCTGTTTTTT. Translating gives CAIKGQGATGELFF.